The 8 T cell receptor beta chains below all came from one sample that was sequenced in a study of human T cells and chemical hapten exposure. Documented time point: patch test 3, about 24 weeks after DPC sensitization. Treatment specified: therapeutic diphenylcyclopropenone sensitization with weekly scalp DPC. TCRdb re-analysed the RACE reads in MiXCR, keeping a single row per CDR3 protein. The sample shows approximately 72,000 distinct CDR3 sequences, more than 9.5% of them seen only once. The input for sequencing was whole blood, taken in connection with sensitization to the hapten diphenylcyclopropenone (DPC). The receptor source for this set is a woman in her 50s with alopecia areata. Some clones in this sample may be carry-over from other donors' samples.

This clonotype has a count of ten or more. V usage is TRBV7-9 and J usage is TRBJ1-1; D is possibly TRBD1 (6 bases). The germline V and J ends were trimmed by 5 bases and 7 bases, with 17 bases remaining between them. The CDR3 is 14 amino acids. Germline V gene data show CDR1 as SEHNR and CDR2 as FQNEAQ (reference sequence). The CDR3 sequence is CASSPQGFLGEAFF. CDR3 bases: TGTGCCAGCAGCCCTCAGGGGTTCTTGGGTGAAGCTTTCTTT. Looking up the rest from reference TRBV7-9 and TRBJ1-1 gives the full variable domain: DTGVSQNPRHKITKRGQNVTFRCDPISEHNRLYWYRQTLGQGPEFLTYFQNEAQLEKSRLLSDRFSAERPKGSFSTLEIQRTEQGDSAMYLCASSPQGFLGEAFFGQGTRLTVV.

In its sample, this clonotype was seen many times. This rearrangement joins TRBV7-8 to TRBJ2-3; TRBD2 aligns across 8 bases. The V segment lost 2 bases and the J segment 2 bases; nucleotides outside the gene matches: 6. Per germline, CDR1 SGHVS and CDR2 FQNEAQ. The length of the CDR3 is 16 residues. The CDR3 loop is CASSLRVAGNTDTQYF. CDR3 sequence (DNA): TGTGCCAGCAGCTTAAGGGTAGCGGGGAACACAGATACGCAGTATTTT.

This clonotype was observed a few times. The V and J genes are TRBV20-1 and TRBJ1-2, with 10 bases matching TRBD1. Germline V gene sequence: CDR1 DFQATT, CDR2 SNEGSKA (reference sequence). This CDR3 has 13 amino acids. The J segment lost 7 bases and the V segment lost 3 bases, leaving 5 bases of the junction unmatched. DNA for the CDR3: TGCAGTGCTAGGGCGACAGGGGGCTCTGGCTACACCTTC. Translated, it gives CSARATGGSGYTF.

J is TRBJ2-2 and V is TRBV29-1; D is ambiguous. The V end was cut by 5 bases, the J end by 1 base, with 5 bases between. The CDR3 is made up of 12 amino acids. Looked up from germline, CDR1 is SQVTM and CDR2 is ANQGSEA. The CDR3 region has the DNA TGCAGCGTTTACAAGAACACCGGGGAGCTGTTTTTT. Protein product: CSVYKNTGELFF.

V and J are TRBV7-2 and TRBJ2-7, with a tentative D call TRBD1 (5 bases). This CDR3 spans 15 amino acids. CDR1 and CDR2 from the germline V gene are SGHTA and FQGNSA. With 5 bases removed from V and 0 bases from J, the gap between germline ends came to 14 bases. This CDR3 reads CASSPTRDSSYEQYF. DNA for the CDR3: TGTGCCAGCAGCCCAACCAGGGATAGCTCCTACGAGCAGTACTTC.

This clonotype was detected many times. The chain links TRBV11-2 to TRBJ1-1; tentatively, D is TRBD1 (6 bases). V was shortened by 1 base and J by 10 bases, with 19 bases between the two germline ends. The CDR3 runs 15 residues. Per germline, CDR1 SGHAT and CDR2 FQNNGV. Written as DNA, the CDR3 is TGTGCCAGCAGCTTAGTCCCCCTCCGACAGGTCGCAGCTTTCTTT. This translates into CASSLVPLRQVAAFF.

This clonotype was seen many times. V gene TRBV6-5 combines with J gene TRBJ2-1; 11 nucleotides align to TRBD2. This CDR3 is 15 amino acids long. CDR1 and CDR2 (germline): MNHEY, SVGAGI. The trim removed 7 bases at V and 8 bases at J, leaving 10 bases unmatched. This CDR3 reads CASTLLAGALDEQFF. Written as DNA, the CDR3 is TGTGCCAGCACTTTACTAGCGGGAGCACTCGATGAGCAGTTCTTC.

V and J are TRBV12-3 or TRBV12-4 and TRBJ1-5; 9 bases align to TRBD1. This CDR3 is built from 17 residues. V was clipped by 8 bases and J by 3 bases; unmatched bases: 14. The CDR3 spells CASRTGEGQGHNQPQHF. CDR3 DNA: TGTGCCAGCCGAACTGGGGAAGGACAGGGGCACAATCAGCCCCAGCATTTT.